One and the same sample provided the 27 T cell receptor beta chains below, sequenced in a study of blood T cell repertoires in COVID-19. Some clones are missing from TCRdb's copy, which holds only in-frame ones; the method was immunoSEQ multiplex PCR. The sample carries about 200,000 clones, roughly nine tenths recorded once. Material for sequencing was peripheral blood. These receptors all stem from a man aged 60 to 75 with active or convalescent COVID-19.

The V gene is TRBV7-9, the J gene TRBJ2-1, with a weak D call TRBD1 (5 bases). Germline V gene data show CDR1 as SEHNR and CDR2 as FQNEAQ (reference sequence). V dropped 8 bases and J dropped 0 bases, with 11 bases sitting between them. This CDR3 is built from 14 residues. This CDR3 reads CASGASSSYNEQFF. The CDR3 DNA reads as TGTGCCAGCGGGGCGTCGAGCTCCTACAATGAGCAGTTCTTC.

The chain recombines TRBV3-1 (or the pseudogene TRBV3-2) with TRBJ2-3; D might be TRBD1 (5 bases). The length of the CDR3 is 13 residues. Germline V gives CDR1 LGHDT, CDR2 YNNKEL (reference sequence). V lost 3 bases and J 4 bases, leaving 8 bases between the germline ends. The CDR3, as DNA: TGTGCCAGCAGCCACCAAGGGGCAGATACGCAGTATTTT. Translation gives CASSHQGADTQYF.

This chain connects TRBV4-1 to TRBJ1-4; possible D gene TRBD1, 6 bases. This CDR3 has 16 amino acids. Trimming removed 6 bases from V and 0 bases from J, with 14 bases in between. Germline CDR1 reads MGHRA; CDR2 reads YSYEKL. The DNA of the CDR3 is TGCGCCAGCAGTATTCGGGACACCTCAACTAATGAAAAACTGTTTTTT. As protein: CASSIRDTSTNEKLFF.

This chain joins TRBV5-6 and TRBJ1-2; unclear D gene. The CDR3 runs to 14 residues. The germline gives CDR1 SGHDT, CDR2 YYEEEE. The V end was cut by 1 base, the J end by 4 bases, with 11 bases between. The CDR3 loop reads CASSLNRRGYGYTF. The CDR3 region has the DNA TGTGCCAGCAGCTTGAACAGACGTGGCTATGGCTACACCTTC.

The chain couples TRBV7-9 to TRBJ1-3; D gene unclear. This CDR3 contains 14 residues. V lost 8 bases and J 0 bases, leaving 11 bases between the germline ends. CDR1 and CDR2 (germline): SEHNR, FQNEAQ (reference sequence). CDR3 region: CASGGGSSGNTIYF. CDR3 bases: TGTGCCAGCGGTGGCGGCAGCTCTGGAAACACCATATATTTT. Filled out from reference TRBV7-9 and TRBJ1-3, the complete variable domain reads DTGVSQNPRHKITKRGQNVTFRCDPISEHNRLYWYRQTLGQGPEFLTYFQNEAQLEKSRLLSDRFSAERPKGSFSTLEIQRTEQGDSAMYLCASGGGSSGNTIYFGEGSWLTVV.

The genes are TRBV29-1 and TRBJ2-4, with 10 bases that match TRBD2. The CDR3 covers 16 residues. Germline loops: CDR1 SQVTM, CDR2 ANQGSEA. V trimming: 6 bases; J trimming: 2 bases; junction bases outside the gene matches: 10. The CDR3 here is CSVGTSEKATKNIQYF. DNA for the CDR3: TGCAGCGTCGGGACTAGCGAAAAAGCGACCAAAAACATTCAGTACTTC.

This chain connects TRBV2 to TRBJ1-1, with D perhaps matching TRBD1 (5 bases). Between the trimmed V and J ends, which lost 4 bases and 5 bases, there was a span of 14 bases. Germline V gene lookup returns CDR1 SNHLY and CDR2 FYNNEI. This CDR3 comprises 14 residues. Written as DNA, the CDR3 is TGTGCCAGCAGTGTGGGGCCAGGGAGGACTGAAGCTTTCTTT. Translation: CASSVGPGRTEAFF.

The sample holds a few counts of this clone. The chain combines TRBV11-2 with TRBJ1-2; possible D gene TRBD1, 5 bases. The CDR3 has 14 amino acids. V gave up 1 base and J gave up 6 bases, with 12 bases separating them. The germline V gene encodes CDR1 SGHAT and CDR2 FQNNGV. This chain's CDR3 is CASSLVPLGDGYTF. The CDR3 DNA is TGTGCCAGCAGCTTAGTTCCGTTAGGGGATGGCTACACCTTC.

The chain employs TRBV4-1 and TRBJ2-3; D is perhaps TRBD2 (6 bases). Germline CDR1 MGHRA, CDR2 YSYEKL. With 2 bases removed from V and 3 bases from J, the gap between germline ends came to 12 bases. The CDR3 is 15 residues long. CDR3 region: CASSQLGLGTDTQYF. The CDR3 DNA reads as TGCGCCAGCAGCCAACTGGGACTTGGTACAGATACGCAGTATTTT.

The chain recombines TRBV13 with TRBJ2-7, with D perhaps TRBD1 (6 bases). The CDR3 is 14 residues long. The germline V and J ends were trimmed by 3 bases and 3 bases, with 12 bases remaining between them. CDR1 is PRHDT and CDR2 is FYEKMQ in the germline V gene (reference sequence). CDR3 nucleotide sequence: TGTGCCAGCAGCTTTGGGGGCGGCTACTACGAGCAGTACTTC. Translating gives CASSFGGGYYEQYF.

The chain combines TRBV5-1 with TRBJ2-5, with 11 bases that match TRBD1. Germline lookup yields CDR1 SGHRS and CDR2 YFSETQ. The trim removed 2 bases at V and 5 bases at J, leaving 14 bases unmatched. The length of the CDR3 is 18 residues. The CDR3 sequence is CASSLMALRTGGAETQYF. The DNA of the CDR3 is TGCGCCAGCAGCTTAATGGCCCTCAGGACAGGGGGCGCGGAGACCCAGTACTTC.

This chain joins TRBV7-9 and TRBJ2-6; D uncertain. The CDR3 spans 14 residues. V lost 8 bases, J lost 0 bases, and 8 bases lay in between. Germline CDR1 and CDR2: SEHNR and FQNEAQ (reference sequence). For the CDR3, the DNA is TGTGCCAGCTTCTCGGGCTCTGGGGCCAACGTCCTGACTTTC. As protein: CASFSGSGANVLTF.

Comments on this clone: Other DNA sequences from this sample encode an identical CDR3 as well. The chain combines TRBV6-5 with TRBJ1-1; possible D gene TRBD1, 6 bases. The CDR3 loop spans 15 amino acids. V was pared by 0 bases and J by 0 bases, with 8 bases between. Germline V gene lookup returns CDR1 MNHEY and CDR2 SVGAGI. The CDR3 coding sequence is TGTGCCAGCAGTTACTCGACAGGTTTGAACACTGAAGCTTTCTTT. Protein sequence: CASSYSTGLNTEAFF.

The chain carries TRBV19 and TRBJ1-2; 7 bases agree with TRBD1. Germline CDR1 is LNHDA and CDR2 is SQIVND (reference sequence). This CDR3 has 16 amino acids. The ends lost 4 bases at V and 5 bases at J; junction bases unmatched: 13. The CDR3 bases are TGTGCCAGTAGTAATACAGGGGCGGGCATGATTTATGGCTACACCTTC. Translating gives CASSNTGAGMIYGYTF.

The chain is built from TRBV9 and TRBJ1-6; 8 bases are shared with TRBD1. Germline V CDR1 and CDR2: SGDLS, YYNGEE. V trimming: 3 bases; J trimming: 8 bases; junction bases outside the gene matches: 7. The CDR3 is 15 amino acids. CDR3 residues: CASSATGQAHSPLHF. The CDR3 DNA is TGTGCCAGCAGCGCAACGGGACAGGCCCATTCACCCCTCCACTTT.

The chain employs TRBV6-5 and TRBJ1-5; D ambiguous. This CDR3 has 15 amino acids. Germline V lookup: CDR1 MNHEY, CDR2 SVGAGI. Trimming removed 3 bases at V and 0 bases at J, with 9 bases between. The CDR3 spells CASSYSKYSNQPQHF. CDR3 coding DNA: TGTGCCAGCAGTTATAGCAAGTATAGCAATCAGCCCCAGCATTTT.

This sequence joins TRBV5-4 and TRBJ2-3; the match to TRBD2 covers 14 bases. Germline CDR1 and CDR2: SGHNT and YYREEE (reference sequence). With V trimmed by 1 base and J by 5 bases, 3 bases remained unmatched. CDR3 length equals 16 residues. The CDR3 is CASSLRLAGGVDTQYF. The CDR3 DNA reads as TGTGCCAGCAGCTTGAGACTAGCGGGGGGGGTAGATACGCAGTATTTT.

This rearrangement joins TRBV6-5 to TRBJ1-2; TRBD1 aligns across 9 bases. The CDR3 is 11 amino acids. After removal of 10 bases from V and 10 bases from J, the junction contained 7 bases not matched to a gene. Germline V CDR1 and CDR2: MNHEY, SVGAGI. The CDR3 region is CATHRDRDYTF. The CDR3 DNA reads as TGTGCCACGCACCGGGACAGGGACTACACCTTC.

The CDR3 nucleotides read TGTGCTAGTGGATCGGGACAGCCGGGTAACTATGGCTACACCTTC. Encoded protein: CASGSGQPGNYGYTF. The gene calls are TRBV12-5 and TRBJ1-2; TRBD1 matches at 7 bases. CDR1 is LGHNT and CDR2 is FRNRAP in the germline V gene. Trimming at V came to 6 bases and at J to 1 base, leaving 8 bases not matched to a gene. This CDR3 contains 15 residues.

The genes are TRBV27 and TRBJ2-1; the match to TRBD2 covers 14 bases. J gave up 7 bases and V 5 bases, and 4 bases lay outside the gene matches. The CDR3 is made up of 15 amino acids. Germline CDR1 MNHEY, CDR2 SMNVEV (reference sequence). The CDR3 nucleotides read TGTGCCAGCAGTAGACTAGCGGGGGGGTTGAATGAGCAGTTCTTC. This gives the protein CASSRLAGGLNEQFF.

J is TRBJ1-1 and V is TRBV6-4, with 7 bases that match TRBD1. The CDR3 contains 14 residues. J gave up 2 bases and V 4 bases, and 4 bases lay outside the gene matches. CDR1 and CDR2 from the germline V gene are MRHNA and SNTAGT. CDR3 sequence (DNA): TGTGCCAGCAGTGTAGCAGGGGGAAACACTGAAGCTTTCTTT. Its translation: CASSVAGGNTEAFF.

V usage is TRBV6-1 and J usage is TRBJ1-3; no clear D gene. The CDR3 has 18 residues. With 2 bases removed from V and 0 bases from J, the gap between germline ends came to 17 bases. Looked up from germline, CDR1 is MNHNS and CDR2 is SASEGT. The CDR3 region has the DNA TGTGCCAGCAGTGAACGGGTAATTGGTGAGGGCTCTGGAAACACCATATATTTT. Residues: CASSERVIGEGSGNTIYF.

The V gene is TRBV6-5, the J gene TRBJ1-1; TRBD1 might be the D (5 bases). Trimming stripped 4 bases from V and 12 bases from J, with 18 bases between. CDR3 size: 13 residues. Germline CDR1 and CDR2: MNHEY and SVGAGI. In nucleotides, the CDR3 is TGTGCCAGCAGTTCCGCCGGGGGTCTCGTTACTTTCTTT. Amino acids: CASSSAGGLVTFF.

Details on this clone: A much bigger clone sits one base away, suggesting this may be a read error. V and J are TRBV25-1 and TRBJ2-3; 9 nucleotides align to TRBD2. Germline CDR1 and CDR2: MGHDK and SYGVNS. Unmatched junction bases numbered 6, after V lost 6 bases and J lost 5 bases. There are 14 residues in the CDR3. CDR3 region: CASRGAGGRDTQYF. CDR3 nucleotides: TGTGCCAGCAGGGGGGCGGGGGGGAGAGATACGCAGTATTTT.

This chain joins TRBV19 and TRBJ2-2; TRBD1 agrees at 11 bases. Germline loops: CDR1 LNHDA, CDR2 SQIVND (reference sequence). J lost 6 bases, V lost 8 bases, and 8 bases had no gene match. This CDR3 is 15 amino acids long. The CDR3 region is CASQKWGQGAGELFF. In nucleotides, the CDR3 is TGTGCCAGTCAAAAATGGGGACAGGGGGCCGGGGAGCTGTTTTTT.

The chain uses TRBV7-9 and TRBJ2-5, with D possibly TRBD1 on 5 matching bases. CDR1 and CDR2 (germline): SEHNR, FQNEAQ (reference sequence). This CDR3 comprises 15 residues. Between the trimmed V and J ends, which lost 2 bases and 5 bases, there was a span of 15 bases. The CDR3 region has the DNA TGTGCCAGCAGCTTACAGGGCTATTCGAGGGAGACCCAGTACTTC. Its protein is CASSLQGYSRETQYF.

The rearrangement joins TRBV5-8 to TRBJ1-5; 7 nucleotides match TRBD1. The germline gives CDR1 SGHTS, CDR2 YDEGEE. The CDR3 loop spans 14 amino acids. J gave up 2 bases and V 4 bases, and 3 bases lay outside the gene matches. CDR3 region: CASSQTGGNQPQHF. CDR3 DNA: TGTGCCAGCAGCCAAACAGGGGGCAATCAGCCCCAGCATTTT.